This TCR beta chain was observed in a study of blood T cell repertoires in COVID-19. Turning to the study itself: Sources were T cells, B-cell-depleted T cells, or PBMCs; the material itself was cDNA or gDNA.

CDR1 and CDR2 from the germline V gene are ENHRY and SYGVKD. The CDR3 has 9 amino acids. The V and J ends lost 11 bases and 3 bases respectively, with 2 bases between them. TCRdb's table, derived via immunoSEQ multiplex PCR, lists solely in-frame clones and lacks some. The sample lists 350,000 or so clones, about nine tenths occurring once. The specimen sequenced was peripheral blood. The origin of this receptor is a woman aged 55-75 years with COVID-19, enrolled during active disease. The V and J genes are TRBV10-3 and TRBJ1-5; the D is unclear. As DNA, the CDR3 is TGTGCCCTCAATCAGCCCCAGCATTTT. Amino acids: CALNQPQHF.